This T cell receptor beta chain was sequenced in a study of blood T cell repertoires in COVID-19. Background on the study: Samples came from the United States, Italy and Spain, spanning acute and convalescent COVID-19. Sources were T cells, B-cell-depleted T cells, or PBMCs; the material itself was cDNA or gDNA.

The CDR3 covers 16 residues. Trimming at V came to 1 base and at J to 4 bases, leaving 4 bases not matched to a gene. Germline assignment: CDR1 LGHDT and CDR2 YNNKEL (reference sequence). As handled by the study authors: It was from reference gene primer amplification that nucleated cell counts were estimated. Profiling relied on immunoSEQ multiplex PCR, and the TCRdb table lists in-frame clones only, not all of them. V and J calls and clone size are those listed in that table; D and trimming were worked out from the DNA. The table records about 250,000 clones, 70% to 90% of them present only once. The chain employs TRBV3-1 (or the pseudogene TRBV3-2) and TRBJ2-5, with TRBD2 identical over 12 bases. The clonotype comes from a middle-aged woman who had recovered from COVID-19. Sequences were obtained from peripheral blood. CDR3 protein: CASSQGLAGGLETQYF. CDR3 DNA sequence: TGTGCCAGCAGCCAAGGCCTAGCGGGGGGGCTAGAGACCCAGTACTTC.